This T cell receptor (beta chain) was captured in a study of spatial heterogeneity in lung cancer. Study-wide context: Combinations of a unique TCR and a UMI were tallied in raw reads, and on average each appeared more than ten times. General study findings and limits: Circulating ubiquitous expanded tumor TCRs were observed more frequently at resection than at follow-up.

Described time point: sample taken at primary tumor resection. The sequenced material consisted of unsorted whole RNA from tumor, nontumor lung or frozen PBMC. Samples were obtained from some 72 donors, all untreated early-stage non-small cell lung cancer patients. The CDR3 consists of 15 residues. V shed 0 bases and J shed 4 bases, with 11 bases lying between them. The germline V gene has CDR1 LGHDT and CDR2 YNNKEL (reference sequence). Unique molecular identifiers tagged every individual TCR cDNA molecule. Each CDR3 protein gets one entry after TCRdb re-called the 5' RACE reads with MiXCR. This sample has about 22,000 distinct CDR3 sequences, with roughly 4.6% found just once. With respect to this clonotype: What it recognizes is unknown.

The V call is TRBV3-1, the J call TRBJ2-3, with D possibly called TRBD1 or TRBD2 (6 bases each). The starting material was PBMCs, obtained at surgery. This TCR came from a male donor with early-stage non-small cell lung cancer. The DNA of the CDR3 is TGTGCCAGCAGCCAAGAACCGGGGGCTGCAGATACGCAGTATTTT. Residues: CASSQEPGAADTQYF.